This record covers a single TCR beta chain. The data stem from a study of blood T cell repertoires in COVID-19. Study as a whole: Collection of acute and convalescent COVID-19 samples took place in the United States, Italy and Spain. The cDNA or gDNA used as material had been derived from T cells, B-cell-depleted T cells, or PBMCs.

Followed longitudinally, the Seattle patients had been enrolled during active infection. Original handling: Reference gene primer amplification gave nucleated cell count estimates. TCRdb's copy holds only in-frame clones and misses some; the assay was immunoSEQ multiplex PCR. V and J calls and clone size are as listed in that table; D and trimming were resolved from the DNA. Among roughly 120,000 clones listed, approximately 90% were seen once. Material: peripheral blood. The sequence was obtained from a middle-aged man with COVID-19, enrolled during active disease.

CDR3: CASSFGPGLYNEQFF. The DNA of the CDR3 is TGTGCCAGCAGCTTCGGCCCAGGACTCTACAATGAGCAGTTCTTC. The V and J genes are TRBV5-6 and TRBJ2-1; the D gene is possibly TRBD2 (5 bases). The CDR3 spans 15 residues. The germline V gene encodes CDR1 SGHDT and CDR2 YYEEEE. Trimming cost V 2 bases and J 3 bases, with 12 bases left between them.